This TCR beta chain was observed in a study of T cell responses to AZD1222 COVID-19 vaccine. Sequencing used immunoSEQ multiplex PCR; TCRdb keeps in-frame clones, though not all of them. The top ten hold about 17% of the sample, which has approximately 100,000 clones, more than 75% seen once. The CDR3 extends over 18 amino acids. The material was peripheral blood, obtained on day 0 of AZD1222 vaccination. The clonotype originates from an adult in good health. The chain is built from TRBV12-2 and TRBJ2-7. TRBV12-2 is described as a pseudogene. The DNA of the CDR3 is TGTGCAAGTCGCTTAGTAGAGGGGGATGTAGCGGAGCACTACGAGCAGTACTTC. It encodes CASRLVEGDVAEHYEQYF.